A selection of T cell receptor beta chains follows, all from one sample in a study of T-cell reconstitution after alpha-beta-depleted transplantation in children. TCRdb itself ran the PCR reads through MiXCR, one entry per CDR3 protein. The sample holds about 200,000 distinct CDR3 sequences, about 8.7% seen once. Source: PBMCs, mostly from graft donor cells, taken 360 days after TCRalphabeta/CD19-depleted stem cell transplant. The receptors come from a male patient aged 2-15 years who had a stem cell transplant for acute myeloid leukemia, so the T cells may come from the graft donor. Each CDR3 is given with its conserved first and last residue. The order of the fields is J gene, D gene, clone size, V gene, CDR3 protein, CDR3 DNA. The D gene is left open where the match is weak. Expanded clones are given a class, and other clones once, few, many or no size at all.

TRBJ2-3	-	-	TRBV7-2	CASSARKDGTQYF	TGTGCCAGCAGCGCCCGAAAGGACGGTACGCAGTATTTT
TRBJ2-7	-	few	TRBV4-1	CASSQLLLYEQYF	TGCGCCAGCAGCCAACTGCTCCTCTACGAGCAGTACTTC
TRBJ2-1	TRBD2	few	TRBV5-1	CASSLAGTSGNEQFF	TGCGCCAGCAGCTTGGCCGGGACTAGCGGCAATGAGCAGTTCTTC
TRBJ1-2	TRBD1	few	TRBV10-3	CAISLGQGGGYTF	TGTGCCATCAGTCTGGGACAGGGTGGCGGCTACACCTTC
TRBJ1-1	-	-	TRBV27	CASSLFGPLNTEAFF	TGTGCCAGCAGTTTATTCGGTCCGCTGAACACTGAAGCTTTCTTT
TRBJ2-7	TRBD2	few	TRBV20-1	CSAVTSTSGRGPYEQYF	TGCAGTGCCGTCACCTCAACTAGCGGGAGGGGACCTTACGAGCAGTACTTC
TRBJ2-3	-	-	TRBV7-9	CASSLSKLSLRTDTQYF	TGTGCCAGCAGCTTAAGTAAATTATCACTACGCACAGATACGCAGTATTTT
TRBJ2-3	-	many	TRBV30	CAWSLPQGSTTDTQYF	TGTGCCTGGAGTCTCCCCCAGGGATCCACCACAGATACGCAGTATTTT
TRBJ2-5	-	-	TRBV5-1	CASSASPLAISGETQYF	TGCGCCAGCAGCGCTTCCCCCCTAGCTATTTCGGGAGAGACCCAGTACTTC
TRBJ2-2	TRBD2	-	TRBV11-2	CASRDALGYSGSNTGELFF	TGTGCCAGCAGGGACGCCCTCGGGTATAGCGGGTCGAACACCGGGGAGCTGTTTTTT
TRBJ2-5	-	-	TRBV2	CASSGFLSLGETQYF	TGTGCCAGCAGTGGCTTCCTTTCACTCGGGGAGACCCAGTACTTC
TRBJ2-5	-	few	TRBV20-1	CSAPRPDSPQETQYF	TGCAGTGCTCCCCGACCTGACAGCCCCCAAGAGACCCAGTACTTC
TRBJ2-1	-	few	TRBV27	CASTKGRATYNEQFF	TGTGCCAGCACCAAGGGCCGGGCAACCTACAATGAGCAGTTCTTC
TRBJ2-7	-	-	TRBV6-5	CASSYSKPGTEQYF	TGTGCCAGCAGTTACTCGAAACCCGGCACCGAGCAGTACTTC
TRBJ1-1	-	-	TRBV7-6	CASSLLPESTEAFF	TGTGCCAGCAGCTTGCTACCGGAGAGCACTGAAGCTTTCTTT
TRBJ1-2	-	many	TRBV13	CASKPGVNENYGYTF	TGTGCCAGCAAACCTGGGGTGAACGAAAACTATGGCTACACCTTC
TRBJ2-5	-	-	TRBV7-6	CASSLGAGETQYF	TGTGCCAGCAGCTTAGGGGCCGGAGAGACCCAGTACTTC
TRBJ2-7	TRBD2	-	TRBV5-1	CASSFLAGEGYEQYF	TGCGCCAGCAGCTTCCTTGCGGGAGAGGGCTACGAGCAGTACTTC
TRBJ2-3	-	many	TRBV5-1	CASSVAGTDTQYF	TGCGCCAGCAGCGTGGCTGGGACAGATACGCAGTATTTT
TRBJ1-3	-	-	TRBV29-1	CSVGVGGNTIYF	TGCAGCGTTGGTGTGGGTGGAAACACCATATATTTT
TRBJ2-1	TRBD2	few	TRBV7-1	CASSSWTGAIKRSGRAHEQFF	TGTGCCAGCAGCTCTTGGACGGGGGCCATAAAGAGGAGCGGGAGGGCCCACGAGCAGTTCTTC
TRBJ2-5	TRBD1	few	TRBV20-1	CCARGTGGKETQYF	TGCTGTGCTAGAGGGACAGGGGGCAAGGAGACCCAGTACTTC